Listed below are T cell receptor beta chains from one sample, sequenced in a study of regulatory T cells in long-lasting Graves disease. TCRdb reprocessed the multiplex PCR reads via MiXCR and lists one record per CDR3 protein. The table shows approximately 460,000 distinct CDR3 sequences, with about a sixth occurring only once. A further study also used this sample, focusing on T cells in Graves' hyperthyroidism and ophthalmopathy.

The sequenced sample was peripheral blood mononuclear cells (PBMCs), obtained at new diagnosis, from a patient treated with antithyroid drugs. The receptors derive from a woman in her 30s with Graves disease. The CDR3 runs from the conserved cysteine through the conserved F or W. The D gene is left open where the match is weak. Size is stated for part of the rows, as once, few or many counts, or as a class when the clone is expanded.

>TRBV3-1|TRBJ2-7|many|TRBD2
TGTGCCAGCAGCCGAGGACTAGCAAGGGAGCAGTACTTC
CASSRGLAREQYF
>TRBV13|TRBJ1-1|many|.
TGTGCCAGCAGCTCATACGTAGGAGCAGCTTTCTTT
CASSSYVGAAFF
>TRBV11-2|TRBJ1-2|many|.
TGTGCCAGCAGCCCCGGCAGGGGTTACGGCAGTAGTGGCTACACCTTC
CASSPGRGYGSSGYTF
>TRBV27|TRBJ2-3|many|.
TGTGCCAGCAGTTTCCGGACCCTAGGTGTGGGCACAGATACGCAGTATTTT
CASSFRTLGVGTDTQYF
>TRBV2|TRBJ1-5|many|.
TGTGCCAGCAGTACTTATCCGGGGCAGCCCCAGCATTTT
CASSTYPGQPQHF
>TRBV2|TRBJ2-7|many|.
TGTGCCAGCAGGCAGACAAATTACGAGCAGTACTTC
CASRQTNYEQYF
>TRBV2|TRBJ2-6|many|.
TGTGCCAGCAGTGAAAGTTACAGCGCCCCTCTCTCTGGGGCCAACGTCCTGACTTTC
CASSESYSAPLSGANVLTF
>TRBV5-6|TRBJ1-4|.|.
TGTGCCAGCAGCTCTCCGGGTGTTAATGAAAAACTGCTTTTT
CASSSPGVNEKLLF
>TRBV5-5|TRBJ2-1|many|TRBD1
TGTGCCAGCAGCCCACTCCCGGCCGGGACAGGCTCCTACAATGAGCAGTTCTTC
CASSPLPAGTGSYNEQFF
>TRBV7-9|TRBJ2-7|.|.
TGTGCCAGCAGCCCCGACCGGGGGGCTTCAGGCGAGCAGTACTTC
CASSPDRGASGEQYF
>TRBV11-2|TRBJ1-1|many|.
TGTGCCAGCAGCTTAGAAGACGGGGTGGACACTGAAGCTTTCTTT
CASSLEDGVDTEAFF
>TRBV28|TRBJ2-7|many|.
TGTGCCAGCACCACCCCCAGCGGCCCCTACGAGCAGTACTTC
CASTTPSGPYEQYF
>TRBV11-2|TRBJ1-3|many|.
TGTGCCAGCAGCTTATTGAGTGTGAAAAACTCTGGAAACACCATATATTTT
CASSLLSVKNSGNTIYF
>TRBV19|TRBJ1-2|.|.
TGTGCCAGTAGCCTGGGACATGGCTATGGCTACACCTTC
CASSLGHGYGYTF
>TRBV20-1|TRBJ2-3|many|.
TGCAGCGCGGGGAGGACCGGGGTCACAGATACGCAGTATTTT
CSAGRTGVTDTQYF
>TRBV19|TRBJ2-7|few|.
TGTGCCAGTAGTACCAGCTCCTACGAGCAGTACTTC
CASSTSSYEQYF
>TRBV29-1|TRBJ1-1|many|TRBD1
TGCAGCGTTGAAGAAGTGTGGTTGACAGGGGCGGATAGCACTGAAGCTTTCTTT
CSVEEVWLTGADSTEAFF
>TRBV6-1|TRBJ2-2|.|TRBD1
TGTGCCACCCTCCGGGACAGGGTATACACCGGGGAGCCGTTTTTT
CATLRDRVYTGEPFF
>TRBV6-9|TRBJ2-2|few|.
TGTGCCAGCAGTTACCCACCGCGAGACACCGGGGAGCTGTTTTTT
CASSYPPRDTGELFF
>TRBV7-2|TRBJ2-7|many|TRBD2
TGTGCCAGCAAACCGGGACTAGCGGTGACCTACGAGCAGTACTTC
CASKPGLAVTYEQYF
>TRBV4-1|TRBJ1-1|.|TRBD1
TGCGCCAGCGGCAGGGGGCCCACTGAAGCTTTCTTT
CASGRGPTEAFF
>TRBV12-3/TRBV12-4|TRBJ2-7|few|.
TGTGCCAGCAGTTTGAGGAGGGGGCCTAGCTACGAGCAGTACTTC
CASSLRRGPSYEQYF
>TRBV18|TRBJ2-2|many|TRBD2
TGTGCCAGCTCACCAAGGCCTAGCGGGGGACCTAACACCGGGGAGCTGTTTTTT
CASSPRPSGGPNTGELFF
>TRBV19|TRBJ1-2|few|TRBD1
TGTGCCAGTAATCCCGGGACAGGGCCCTATGGCTACACCTTC
CASNPGTGPYGYTF
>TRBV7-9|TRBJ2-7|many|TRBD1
TGTGCCAGCAGCCCACTCGGGGGACAGGGCGGATACGAGCAGTACTTC
CASSPLGGQGGYEQYF
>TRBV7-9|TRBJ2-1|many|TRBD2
TGTGCCAGCATCAGAGGGCAAGGTGGCGGGAGGAGTGAGCAGTTCTTC
CASIRGQGGGRSEQFF
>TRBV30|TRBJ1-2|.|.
TGTGCCTGGAGTAATCCCTTCACGGGGCCTATGGATAATGGCTACACCTTC
CAWSNPFTGPMDNGYTF
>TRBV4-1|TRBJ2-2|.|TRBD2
TGCGCCAGCAGCCAACCAAGGGAGGGCACCGGGGAGCTGTTTTTT
CASSQPREGTGELFF
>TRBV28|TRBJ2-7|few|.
TGTGCCATTATGGACATCTACGAGCAGTACTTC
CAIMDIYEQYF
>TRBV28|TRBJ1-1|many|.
TGTGCCAGCAGCCCTGACACTGAAGCTTTCTTT
CASSPDTEAFF
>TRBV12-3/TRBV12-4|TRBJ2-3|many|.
TGTGCCATCCCAGAGAGGGCCACGGATACGCAGTATTTT
CAIPERATDTQYF
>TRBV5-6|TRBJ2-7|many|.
TGTGCCAGCAGCCCATTGACGGGAACCTACGAGCAGTACTTC
CASSPLTGTYEQYF